The source of this T cell receptor beta chain is a study of blood T cell repertoires in COVID-19. The assay was immunoSEQ multiplex PCR, and TCRdb's table has in-frame clones only and misses some. In the table there are a few hundred thousand clones, approximately 90% of which are singletons. In germline, CDR1 is LGHNA, CDR2 YNFKEQ. The CDR3 is made up of 17 amino acids. The V end lost 0 bases, the J end lost 5 bases, and 16 bases lay between the germline ends. The TCR sequence derives from a woman in her 50s who had recovered from COVID-19. Material for sequencing was PBMCs or T cells enriched from blood (not recorded which). V gene TRBV4-2 combines with J gene TRBJ1-4, with D uncertain. CDR3 in amino acids: CASSQDTLENLNEKLFF. The CDR3 nucleotides read TGTGCCAGCAGCCAAGATACCCTTGAAAACTTAAATGAAAAACTGTTTTTT.